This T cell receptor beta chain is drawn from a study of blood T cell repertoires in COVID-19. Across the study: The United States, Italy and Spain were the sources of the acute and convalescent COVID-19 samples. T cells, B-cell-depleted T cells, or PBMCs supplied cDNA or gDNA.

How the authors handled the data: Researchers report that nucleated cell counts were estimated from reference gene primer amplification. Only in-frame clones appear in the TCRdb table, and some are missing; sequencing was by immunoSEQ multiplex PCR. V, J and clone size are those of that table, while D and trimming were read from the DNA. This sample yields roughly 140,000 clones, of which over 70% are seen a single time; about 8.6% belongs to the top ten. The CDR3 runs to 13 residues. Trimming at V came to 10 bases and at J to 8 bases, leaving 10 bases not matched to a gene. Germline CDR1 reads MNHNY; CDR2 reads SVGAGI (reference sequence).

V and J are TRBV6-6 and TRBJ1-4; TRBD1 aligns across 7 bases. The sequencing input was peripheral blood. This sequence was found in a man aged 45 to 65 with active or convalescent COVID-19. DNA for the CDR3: TGTGCCACACAGGGGCGTGACCAAGAAAAACTGTTTTTT. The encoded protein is CATQGRDQEKLFF.